This TCR beta chain came from a study of blood T cells in healthy people across ages. As for the study in general: About one barcoded beta molecule per two T cells was the capture yield of template switching.

Findings of the study overall: Across the age range, TCR beta diversity per million T cells fell in a roughly linear way.

On this clonotype: Its antigen is still unknown.

Combining a sample-barcoded 5' primer with a J-beta primer mix, a second PCR ran for 7 to 11 cycles. TCRdb reprocessed the 5' RACE reads with MiXCR, giving one entry per CDR3 protein. The repertoire holds 1.5 million to 2 million distinct CDR3 sequences, with 28% as singletons. V lost 5 bases, J lost 5 bases, and 8 bases lay in between. This CDR3 has 12 residues. The specimen sequenced was blood. This receptor was obtained from a woman aged 30 to 39 in good health. The V gene is TRBV12-3 or TRBV12-4, the J gene TRBJ2-3; D remains unclear. For the CDR3, the DNA is TGTGCCAGCAGTCCATACCAAGATACGCAGTATTTT. It is translated as CASSPYQDTQYF.